This T cell receptor (beta chain) was captured by sequencing in a study of T cells in Graves' hyperthyroidism and ophthalmopathy. Findings of the study overall: In the analysis, a 13 V-J model separated ophthalmopathy from stable hyperthyroidism.

This clonotype was counted ten times or more. Its antigen is undetermined. The CDR3 is made up of 16 amino acids. Germline V lookup: CDR1 SGDLS, CDR2 YYNGEE. J gave up 4 bases and V 3 bases, and 7 bases lay outside the gene matches. RNA transcripts gave rise to amplified TCR beta CDR3 regions. Primed by the HTBI set, a first-round RT-PCR was run on the TCR CDR3. TCRdb called the multiplex PCR reads again in MiXCR, with one record for every CDR3 protein. The profile shows under 350,000 distinct CDR3 sequences, more than 15% of them singletons. Input material: blood. This clonotype originated in a woman aged 55-70 years with Graves' ophthalmopathy. The J gene is TRBJ2-1, the V gene TRBV9; the match to TRBD1 covers 10 bases. The CDR3 is CASSERPGQGYNEQFF. Here the CDR3 DNA reads TGTGCCAGCAGCGAACGACCGGGACAGGGGTACAATGAGCAGTTCTTC.